This TCR beta chain was found in a study of shared clonotypes between healthy human individuals (dated by TCRdb to the early 2020s). About the investigation overall: The cohort comprised a couple of women and a few men aged 18 to 49 years. Each donor's leukapheresis produced roughly between about 0.8 and 8.9 billion PBMCs. To estimate repertoire size and how much clonotype sharing occurs between individuals, the study deeply sequenced the blood TCR repertoires of five healthy adults. To increase sequencing depth and limit assay-specific biases, TCR repertoire library preparation and sequencing were carried out by different laboratories using diverse techniques. For each donor, CD4 naive and CD4 memory were each given three plates, CD8 naive was given two plates, and CD8 memory was given one plate. Broad study findings and their caveats: Rarefaction of sorted-subset datasets indicated incomplete sequencing despite the large sequencing depth. Because the study included only a small number of donors, the genetic and exposure-history diversity represented was limited. About 5% of naive CD4, around 3.5% of naive CD8, approximately 2% of memory CD4, and 0.4% of memory CD8 clonotypes were shared across several donors. Based on pairwise subsampling, the degree of clonotype sharing among donors was expected to be affected by sequencing depth. Naive subsets generally had larger estimated clonotype richness than memory subsets. Sampling was restricted to blood, and TCR repertoires in tissues likely differ from the TCR repertoires found in blood. Clonotypes shared by all four sorted-subset donors showed higher generation probabilities than non-shared clonotypes.

The cysteine opens and the phenylalanine closes a CDR3 of 14 amino acids. Of the read, only the CDR3 DNA is kept; its 42 bases are in frame from base 1. The germline ends are 9 bases apart after V is trimmed by 1 base and J by 5 bases. The CDR1 and CDR2 encoded by the germline V gene (reference sequence) are MNHEY and SMNVEV. As to this clone: Its cognate antigen has yet to be identified. Within one base of it there is no much larger clone, and no base qualities were kept.

CD8 naive samples consisted of CD45RO-negative cells that were positively selected for CCR7, yielding a CD45RA+CCR7+ population without TemRA cells. The donors were healthy, HIV-negative adults who had no recently reported acute infections or vaccinations. All donors were Caucasian adults living in Nashville, Tennessee, USA. Blood was obtained by leukapheresis, after which PBMCs were separated by Ficoll-Histopaque density gradient centrifugation and cryopreserved in liquid nitrogen vapor phase. Analytical flow cytometry was used to check the purity and quantity of each magnetically sorted T cell population. Genomic DNA was isolated from every sorted fraction and measured by UV absorbance on a Nanodrop 2000c. Using the deep immunoSEQ assay, multiplex PCR amplified TCR CDR3 regions from genomic DNA. Extracted genomic DNA from each cell subset was distributed evenly across all wells of several immunoSEQ 96-well plates, and each plate was treated as a replicate. For sorted subsets, each replicate PCR was loaded with approximately 190 ng genomic DNA, equivalent to 25,000 to 35,000 T cell genomes. Purified libraries were quantified with a Qubit 3.0 fluorometer, sized on a Bioanalyzer 2100, and re-quantified with the KAPA Library Quantification kit. Every immunoSEQ 96-well plate was sequenced on a dedicated single-read 150-cycle Illumina NextSeq 550 flow cell. As for the original processing: Because the immunoSEQ output included only junctional sequences and no quality scores, the filtering could not be the same as the filtering used for full-length reads. Sequences were annotated with PyIR, a Python wrapper for IgBLAST v1.9, using IMGT germline references to assign V/J genes and CDR3. Any read was removed if the V/J assignment was weak (E-value above 1e-6), the CDR3 was missing, or the read contained stop codons, out-of-frame junctions, or ambiguous translated residues. V3J clonotypes were defined as sequences sharing an identical inferred V gene, J gene, and CDR3 amino acid sequence. The percentage overlap between two repertoires was calculated by dividing the number of shared unique clonotypes by the size of the smaller repertoire. Three approaches were used to assess repertoire richness: RTK rarefaction, the Chao1 estimator, and Recon v2.1 estimates of unobserved clonotypes. Generation probabilities were computed with OLGA for all TCRbeta clonotypes obtained by the gDNA method from a few donors. TCRdb re-hosts the immuneACCESS table, in-frame sequences only. Its copies lack some clones; in the studies checked, an unresolved V gene accounts for under half of them, and the cause for the rest is not known. Clone size and V and J calls were adopted from that table, with D and trimming inferred from the DNA. A total of roughly 2,000,000 clones appear in this sample, just under 95% of them only once. The biggest ten clones account for 1.2% of the sample.

The clonotype was recovered from a man between 18 and 29 years old in good health. This sequence uses TRBV27 and TRBJ2-1, with the D gene too uncertain to name. The sequencing sample was made of naive CD8+ T cells sorted from blood. Reading the label with the study, this specimen's cell subset or site is: CD45RA+CCR7+. The CDR3 reads as follows: CASSLLISDNEQFF. The nucleotide sequence is given as TGTGCCAGCAGTTTATTAATCTCGGACAATGAGCAGTTCTTC.